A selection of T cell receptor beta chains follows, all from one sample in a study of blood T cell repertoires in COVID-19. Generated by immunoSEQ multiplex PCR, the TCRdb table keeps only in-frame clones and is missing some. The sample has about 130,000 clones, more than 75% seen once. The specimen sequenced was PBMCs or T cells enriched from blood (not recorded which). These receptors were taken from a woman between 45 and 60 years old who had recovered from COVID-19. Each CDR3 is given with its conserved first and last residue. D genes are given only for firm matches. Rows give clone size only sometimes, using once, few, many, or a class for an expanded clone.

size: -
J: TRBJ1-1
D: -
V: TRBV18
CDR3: CASSPPPGYTEAFF
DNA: TGTGCCAGCTCACCACCGCCAGGCTACACTGAAGCTTTCTTT

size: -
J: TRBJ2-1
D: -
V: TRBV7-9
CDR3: CASSLAWGTLSYNEQFF
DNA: TGTGCCAGCAGCTTAGCCTGGGGGACACTCTCCTACAATGAGCAGTTCTTC

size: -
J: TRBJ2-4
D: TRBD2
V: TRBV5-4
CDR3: CASSFSGGGLSNIQYF
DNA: TGTGCCAGCAGCTTTTCCGGGGGGGGCCTGAGTAACATTCAGTACTTC

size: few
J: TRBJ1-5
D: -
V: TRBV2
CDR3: CASRVTGNQPQHF
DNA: TGTGCCAGCAGGGTAACAGGGAATCAGCCCCAGCATTTT

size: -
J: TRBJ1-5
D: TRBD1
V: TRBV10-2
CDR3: CASATGRGQPQHF
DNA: TGCGCCAGCGCGACAGGGCGAGGGCAGCCCCAGCATTTT

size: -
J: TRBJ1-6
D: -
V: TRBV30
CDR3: CAWSLVNSPLHF
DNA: TGTGCCTGGAGTCTAGTTAATTCACCCCTCCACTTT

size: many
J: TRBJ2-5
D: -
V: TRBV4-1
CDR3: CASSQDRSSPETQYF
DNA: TGCGCCAGCAGCCAAGATCGGAGTAGTCCCGAGACCCAGTACTTC

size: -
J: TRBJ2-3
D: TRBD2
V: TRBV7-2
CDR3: CASSFVGGTTDTQYF
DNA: TGTGCCAGCAGCTTTGTCGGGGGGACCACAGATACGCAGTATTTT

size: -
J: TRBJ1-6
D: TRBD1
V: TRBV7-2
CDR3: CASSSWTGSGDSPLHF
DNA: TGTGCCAGCAGCTCCTGGACAGGGTCTGGGGATTCACCCCTCCACTTT

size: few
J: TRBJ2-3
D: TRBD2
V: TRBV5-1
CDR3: CASRGGGPISTDTQYF
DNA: TGCGCCAGCAGGGGCGGGGGGCCGATTAGCACAGATACGCAGTATTTT

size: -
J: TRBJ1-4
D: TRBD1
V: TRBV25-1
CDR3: CASSDPGTGMKKLFF
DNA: TGTGCCAGCAGTGACCCCGGGACAGGAATGAAGAAACTGTTTTTT

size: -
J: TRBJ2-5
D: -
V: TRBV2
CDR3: CASSARREETQYF
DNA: TGTGCCAGCAGTGCCCGCAGGGAAGAGACCCAGTACTTC

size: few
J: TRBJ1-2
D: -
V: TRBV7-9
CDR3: CASSSPLGAANYGYTF
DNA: TGTGCCAGCAGCTCGCCATTGGGGGCTGCCAACTATGGCTACACCTTC

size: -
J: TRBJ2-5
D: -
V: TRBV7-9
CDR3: CASSLVPLEETQYF
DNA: TGTGCCAGCAGCTTAGTACCCCTAGAAGAGACCCAGTACTTC

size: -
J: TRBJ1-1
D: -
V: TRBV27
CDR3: CASSFITTEAFF
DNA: TGTGCCAGCAGTTTTATCACTACTGAAGCTTTCTTT

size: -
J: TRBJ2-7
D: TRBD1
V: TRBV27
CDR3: CASSSDRNSYEQYF
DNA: TGTGCCAGCAGTTCGGACAGGAACTCCTACGAGCAGTACTTC